This T cell receptor beta chain originates from a study of T cell responses to AZD1222 COVID-19 vaccine. Study findings and constraints: Repertoires were obtained only post-peak T cell response.

Some clones are missing from TCRdb's copy, which holds only in-frame ones; the method was immunoSEQ multiplex PCR. Counted here are fewer than 80,000 clones, around 79% occurring once; the ten biggest clones make up around 25%. As regards this clone: What it binds is unknown.

Germline V gene data show CDR1 as SGHRS and CDR2 as YFSETQ. The CDR3 is 14 residues long. The V gene end was trimmed by 6 bases and the J gene end by 8 bases; junction bases not matched to a gene: 9. The sequence was obtained from an adult in good health. J is TRBJ2-1 and V is TRBV5-1; TRBD1 aligns across 9 bases. The sequencing here drew on peripheral blood, taken on day 0 of MenACWY control vaccination. Written as DNA, the CDR3 is TGCGCCAGCACCCGGGACAGGGTAGGAGATGAGCAGTTCTTC. Amino acids: CASTRDRVGDEQFF.